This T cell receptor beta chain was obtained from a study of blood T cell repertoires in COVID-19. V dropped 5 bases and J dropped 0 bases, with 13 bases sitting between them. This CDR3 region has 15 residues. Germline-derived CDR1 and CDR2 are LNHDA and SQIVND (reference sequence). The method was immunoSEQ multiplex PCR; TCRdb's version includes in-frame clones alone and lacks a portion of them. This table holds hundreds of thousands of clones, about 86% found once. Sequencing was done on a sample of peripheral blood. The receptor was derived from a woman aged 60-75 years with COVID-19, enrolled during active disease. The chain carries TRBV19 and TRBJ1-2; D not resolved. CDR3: CASSWQAATNYGYTF. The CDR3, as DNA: TGTGCCAGTAGTTGGCAGGCCGCGACTAACTATGGCTACACCTTC.